The 20 T cell receptor beta chains below all came from one sample that was sequenced in a study of blood T cell repertoires in COVID-19. Generated by immunoSEQ multiplex PCR, the TCRdb table keeps only in-frame clones and is missing some. The table lists about 220,000 clones, 88% of them singletons. Sequenced: PBMCs or T cells enriched from blood (not recorded which). These receptors all come from a woman in her thirties who had recovered from COVID-19.

The V gene is TRBV6-5, the J gene TRBJ1-4; no definite D call. Germline loops: CDR1 MNHEY, CDR2 SVGAGI. CDR3 size: 13 residues. V was trimmed by 8 bases and J by 3 bases, leaving 10 bases between them. The CDR3 is CASLGLANEKLFF. The CDR3 DNA reads as TGTGCCAGCCTCGGGTTGGCTAATGAAAAACTGTTTTTT.

The gene calls are TRBV7-2 and TRBJ1-1; D is unclear. The CDR3 covers 14 residues. Germline-derived CDR1 and CDR2 are SGHTA and FQGNSA. V lost 5 bases and J 0 bases, leaving 10 bases between the germline ends. This CDR3 is CASSPWTVNTEAFF. Here the CDR3 DNA reads TGTGCCAGCAGCCCGTGGACTGTGAACACTGAAGCTTTCTTT.

As for this clone: Sequence at one end of the junction differs from germline and may be a read error. This rearrangement joins TRBV7-7 to TRBJ2-1, with D possibly being TRBD1 (7 bases). Germline V gene lookup returns CDR1 SSHAT and CDR2 FNYEAQ (reference sequence). The CDR3 runs to 16 residues. This chain's CDR3 is CASSLAQGGPFNEQFF. In DNA, the CDR3 is TGTGCTAGCAGCTTAGCCCAGGGGGGCCCCTTCAATGAGCAGTTCTTC. The full variable domain, its missing parts supplied by reference TRBV7-7 and TRBJ2-1, is GAGVSQSPRYKVTKRGQDVTLRCDPISSHATLYWYQQALGQGPEFLTYFNYEAQPDKSGLPSDRFSAERPEGSISTLTIQRTEQRDSAMYRCASSLAQGGPFNEQFFGPGTRLTVL.

Only a few counts were recorded for this clone. The V and J genes are TRBV14 and TRBJ2-2; TRBD1 might be the D (5 bases). The ends were cut back, 4 bases at V and 4 bases at J, with 13 bases in the middle. Germline assignment: CDR1 SGHDN and CDR2 FVKESK. This CDR3 has 15 residues. The DNA of the CDR3 is TGTGCCAGCAGCCCCTCGACAGTTTCCACCGGGGAGCTGTTTTTT. Its translation is CASSPSTVSTGELFF.

This clone was seen at least ten times. J is TRBJ2-7 and V is TRBV18, with TRBD1 as a possible D gene (6 bases). The CDR3 consists of 13 residues. V lost 3 bases to trimming and J lost 5 bases, with 11 bases between them. Looked up from germline, CDR1 is KGHSH and CDR2 is LQKENI. The CDR3 region is CASSPGQKDEQYF. The CDR3 region has the DNA TGTGCCAGCTCACCGGGACAAAAGGACGAGCAGTACTTC.

The rearrangement joins TRBV2 to TRBJ2-3; a possible D gene is TRBD2 (5 bases). The CDR3 has 16 residues. Trimming removed 7 bases at V and 4 bases at J, with 21 bases between. The germline V gene encodes CDR1 SNHLY and CDR2 FYNNEI. CDR3 sequence (DNA): TGTGCCAGCATTACCCCTAGCTTAGTTCGTGCAGATACGCAGTATTTT. Its protein is CASITPSLVRADTQYF.

The gene calls are TRBV4-1 and TRBJ1-5, with D maybe TRBD1 (6 bases). Trimming removed 6 bases from V and 4 bases from J, with 19 bases in between. This CDR3 is 16 amino acids long. Germline CDR1 and CDR2: MGHRA and YSYEKL. CDR3 residues: CASSSQQGSPNQPQHF. The DNA for the CDR3 is TGCGCCAGCAGTTCTCAACAGGGATCCCCTAATCAGCCCCAGCATTTT.

V is TRBV6-5 and J is TRBJ2-7; TRBD1 matches 7 bases. Germline CDR1 and CDR2: MNHEY and SVGAGI. The CDR3 sequence is 14 residues long. Trimming cost V 8 bases and J 3 bases; bases outside gene matches: 10. This CDR3 reads CASRDRILLYEQYF. The CDR3 DNA reads as TGTGCCAGCCGGGACAGAATTCTTCTCTACGAGCAGTACTTC.

The gene calls are TRBV4-3 and TRBJ1-3; 8 bases fit TRBD1. J gave up 1 base and V 2 bases, and 1 base lay outside the gene matches. The V gene's germline CDR1 is LGHNA and CDR2 YSLEER. This CDR3 has 15 residues. The CDR3 protein is CASSQRQGSGNTIYF. The CDR3 nucleotides are TGCGCCAGCAGCCAAAGACAGGGGTCTGGAAACACCATATATTTT.

This sequence joins TRBV7-2 and TRBJ1-1; weak D call: TRBD1 (5 bases). V lost 7 bases to trimming and J lost 0 bases, with 12 bases between them. Germline CDR1 reads SGHTA; CDR2 reads FQGNSA. This CDR3 has 14 amino acids. In nucleotides, the CDR3 is TGTGCCAGCACCCCGGACAACTTGAACACTGAAGCTTTCTTT. Its translation: CASTPDNLNTEAFF.

This clone was seen a few times. This chain connects TRBV3-1 (or the pseudogene TRBV3-2) to TRBJ2-7; tentatively, D is TRBD2 (5 bases). This CDR3 is built from 16 residues. The V gene lost 0 bases and the J gene lost 6 bases, with 18 bases spanning the gap. CDR1 LGHDT and CDR2 YNNKEL come from the germline V gene (reference sequence). The CDR3 DNA sequence: TGTGCCAGCAGCCAAGATCTAAGCGGCAGGTCCAGCGAGCAGTACTTC. It codes for CASSQDLSGRSSEQYF.

The rearrangement joins TRBV4-3 to TRBJ1-1, with D hard to call. V was shortened by 0 bases and J by 3 bases, with 14 bases between the two germline ends. CDR1 and CDR2 (germline): LGHNA, YSLEER. The CDR3 totals 16 residues. CDR3 sequence (DNA): TGCGCCAGCAGCCAAGAGTATTTTCCGGGATACACTGAAGCTTTCTTT. It codes for CASSQEYFPGYTEAFF.

The V and J genes are TRBV19 and TRBJ2-7, with TRBD1 matching over 9 bases. After removal of 4 bases from V and 3 bases from J, the junction contained 1 base not matched to a gene. From germline, CDR1 is LNHDA and CDR2 SQIVND (reference sequence). CDR3 length: 13 residues. The CDR3 loop reads CASSRDRDYEQYF. The DNA of the CDR3 is TGTGCCAGTAGTAGGGACAGGGACTACGAGCAGTACTTC.

This clone showed up just a few times. This rearrangement joins TRBV18 to TRBJ1-1, with 8 bases fitting TRBD1. The germline V gene encodes CDR1 KGHSH and CDR2 LQKENI. The CDR3 is 16 amino acids. V gave up 4 bases and J gave up 6 bases; unmatched junction bases: 13. The CDR3 spells CASSREGGQGLSEAFF. The CDR3 DNA reads TGTGCCAGCTCACGCGAGGGCGGACAGGGATTGTCTGAAGCTTTCTTT.

CDR3 DNA: TGTGCCAGCAGCTTAGTCGCGGGGGGGGGCACAGATACGCAGTATTTT. This gives the protein CASSLVAGGGTDTQYF. The J gene is TRBJ2-3, the V gene TRBV11-3; TRBD2 aligns across 9 bases. The CDR3 is 16 residues long. With V trimmed by 1 base and J by 1 base, 3 bases remained unmatched. CDR1 and CDR2 (germline): SGHNT, YENEEA.

This chain links TRBV5-1 with TRBJ2-1, with 7 bases identical to TRBD2. J was trimmed by 8 bases and V by 0 bases; bases with no gene match: 8. The CDR3 totals 15 residues. Germline CDR1 SGHRS, CDR2 YFSETQ. CDR3: CASSLGGGRVDEQFF. The CDR3 nucleotides are TGCGCCAGCAGCTTGGGGGGAGGGAGGGTTGATGAGCAGTTCTTC.

V and J are TRBV5-1 and TRBJ1-1; D remains ambiguous. V was cut by 5 bases and J by 8 bases, with 19 bases left in between. The germline gives CDR1 SGHRS, CDR2 YFSETQ. This CDR3 is 14 amino acids long. CDR3 bases: TGCGCCAGCAGTTTAAAAGCAGGCGGGTGGGAAGCTTTCTTT. Its protein product is CASSLKAGGWEAFF.

The chain employs TRBV7-8 and TRBJ2-2; the match to TRBD2 covers 8 bases. CDR1 and CDR2 from the germline V gene are SGHVS and FQNEAQ. The CDR3 has 16 residues. With V trimmed by 5 bases and J by 4 bases, 9 bases remained unmatched. CDR3 sequence: CASSTGTRLFTGELFF. Written as DNA, the CDR3 is TGTGCCAGCAGCACCGGGACTAGACTGTTCACCGGGGAGCTGTTTTTT.

The J gene is TRBJ2-2, the V gene TRBV7-9; TRBD1 is a possible D gene (6 bases). V gave up 5 bases and J gave up 1 base, with 14 bases separating them. Germline CDR1 is SEHNR and CDR2 is FQNEAQ (reference sequence). The length of the CDR3 is 16 residues. The CDR3 loop is CASSPLTGMNTGELFF. CDR3 bases: TGTGCCAGCAGCCCGCTGACAGGAATGAACACCGGGGAGCTGTTTTTT.

The chain joins TRBV5-6 to TRBJ1-1; 7 bases are a match to TRBD1. The ends lost 1 base at V and 1 base at J; junction bases unmatched: 16. CDR3 size: 19 residues. CDR1 SGHDT and CDR2 YYEEEE come from the germline V gene. The CDR3, as DNA: TGTGCCAGCAGCTTGATAGGACAGGAGAACCCGGGTTGGAACACTGAAGCTTTCTTT. It encodes CASSLIGQENPGWNTEAFF.